These 30 T cell receptor beta chains originate from one sample sequenced in a study of shared clonotypes between healthy human individuals. The repertoire was sequenced with immunoSEQ multiplex PCR; TCRdb's copy has only in-frame clones and lacks some. Here the sample spans some 2,400,000 clones, around 95% being singletons. The sequencing input was naive CD4+ T cells sorted from blood. Subset in this sample: CD45RA+ positively selected. The origin of the receptors is a man aged 18 to 35 in good health.

As concerns this clone: Other nucleotide sequences from this sample produce the same CDR3. This rearrangement joins TRBV6-5 to TRBJ1-6; D possibly corresponds to TRBD1 (6 bases). The V and J ends lost 0 bases and 7 bases respectively, with 13 bases between them. This CDR3 contains 16 residues. Germline CDR1 MNHEY, CDR2 SVGAGI. DNA for the CDR3: TGTGCCAGCAGTTACTCGAGGGACACCACCAATTCACCCCTCCACTTT. This sequence encodes CASSYSRDTTNSPLHF.

Worth noting for this clone: Other DNA sequences within the sample encode an identical CDR3. CDR3 nucleotide sequence: TGCGCCAGCAGCTTGGGAGGGGTCAATGAGCAGTTCTTC. Amino acid sequence: CASSLGGVNEQFF. V usage is TRBV5-1 and J usage is TRBJ2-1; D may match TRBD1 or TRBD2 (5 bases each). The CDR3 is 13 amino acids. Germline V CDR1 and CDR2: SGHRS, YFSETQ. The V gene lost 0 bases and the J gene lost 6 bases, with 7 bases spanning the gap.

The V and J genes are TRBV2 and TRBJ1-2; the D is unclear. Deletions cut 4 bases from V and 4 bases from J, with 10 bases between. This CDR3 spans 13 amino acids. Germline lookup yields CDR1 SNHLY and CDR2 FYNNEI. CDR3 DNA sequence: TGTGCCAGCAGTGCGGCAAGGGCCTATGGCTACACCTTC. This translates into CASSAARAYGYTF.

The chain joins TRBV28 to TRBJ2-5; possible D gene TRBD1, 6 bases. This CDR3 has 13 amino acids. The V gene's germline CDR1 is MDHEN and CDR2 SYDVKM. V was cut by 7 bases and J by 2 bases, with 11 bases left in between. CDR3 nucleotide sequence: TGTGCCAGCACCCGGGACAAGCAAGAGACCCAGTACTTC. It translates to CASTRDKQETQYF.

This rearrangement joins TRBV30 to TRBJ2-5, with 10 bases matching TRBD2. The J call is doubtful: the DNA matches TRBJ2-7 better. Germline V gene lookup returns CDR1 GTSNPN and CDR2 SVGIG (reference sequence). The CDR3 extends over 15 amino acids. The CDR3 nucleotides read TGTGCCTGGAGTGCAGGGACTAGCGCTTCCTACGAGCAGTACTTC. It translates to CAWSAGTSASYEQYF.

The chain has TRBV6-1 and TRBJ1-2, with TRBD1 as a possible D gene (5 bases). V was pared by 7 bases and J by 1 base, with 16 bases between. The CDR3 sequence is 15 residues long. Germline V gene data show CDR1 as MNHNS and CDR2 as SASEGT. The CDR3 reads CASTRVMSDNYGYTF. The CDR3 coding sequence is TGTGCCAGCACCAGGGTGATGTCAGATAACTATGGCTACACCTTC.

This clone has just one count. The rearrangement links TRBV2 to TRBJ1-1, with 7 positions matching TRBD1. V gave up 0 bases and J gave up 5 bases; unmatched junction bases: 3. The V gene's germline CDR1 is SNHLY and CDR2 FYNNEI. This CDR3 region has 14 residues. The CDR3 sequence is CASSEALQGTEAFF. CDR3 DNA: TGTGCCAGCAGTGAAGCGCTACAGGGGACTGAAGCTTTCTTT.

The chain recombines TRBV27 with TRBJ1-2, with TRBD1 identical over 7 bases. Germline trimming cut 6 bases from V and 5 bases from J; bases unmatched to any gene: 15. This CDR3 is built from 16 residues. The germline V gene has CDR1 MNHEY and CDR2 SMNVEV (reference sequence). CDR3 residues: CASRPRRDSNAYGYTF. The CDR3 coding sequence is TGTGCCAGCAGGCCACGGCGGGACAGTAACGCGTATGGCTACACCTTC.

The chain combines TRBV5-8 with TRBJ2-7, with D perhaps TRBD1 or TRBD2 (5 bases each). V lost 6 bases, J lost 10 bases, and 20 bases lay in between. Germline loops: CDR1 SGHTS, CDR2 YDEGEE. The CDR3 runs to 13 residues. The CDR3 sequence: CASKDVGTTKQYF. In DNA form, the CDR3 reads TGTGCCAGCAAAGACGTCGGGACCACCAAACAGTACTTC.

V is TRBV4-3 and J is TRBJ2-3, with 7 bases matching TRBD1. Germline loops: CDR1 LGHNA, CDR2 YSLEER. J gave up 2 bases and V 4 bases, and 3 bases lay outside the gene matches. CDR3 size: 14 residues. The CDR3 coding sequence is TGCGCCAGCAGCCCACAGGGGTACACAGATACGCAGTATTTT. This sequence encodes CASSPQGYTDTQYF.

The V call is TRBV29-1, the J call TRBJ2-5; weak D call: TRBD1 (6 bases). CDR3 length: 13 residues. Germline V gives CDR1 SQVTM, CDR2 ANQGSEA. Deletions cut 4 bases from V and 14 bases from J, with 23 bases between. CDR3 amino acids: CSVAPSLDRPIYF. The CDR3 DNA reads TGCAGCGTTGCACCCTCGCTAGACAGGCCGATCTACTTC.

The V call is TRBV6-5, the J call TRBJ2-3, with 12 bases fitting TRBD1. From germline, CDR1 is MNHEY and CDR2 SVGAGI. The CDR3 runs to 15 residues. V was clipped by 6 bases and J by 3 bases; unmatched bases: 4. The chain's CDR3 is CASSMGQGATDTQYF. The CDR3, as DNA: TGTGCCAGCAGCATGGGACAGGGGGCAACAGATACGCAGTATTTT.

Remarks on this clone: The sample contains more than one DNA sequence encoding this CDR3. The chain is built from TRBV5-1 and TRBJ2-7; 7 nucleotides line up with TRBD1. This CDR3 has 15 residues. The V segment lost 0 bases and the J segment 2 bases; nucleotides outside the gene matches: 5. Germline V gene lookup returns CDR1 SGHRS and CDR2 YFSETQ. CDR3 sequence reads: CASSLASGGPYEQYF. In DNA, the CDR3 is TGCGCCAGCAGCTTGGCGTCAGGGGGTCCCTACGAGCAGTACTTC.

The V gene is TRBV6-1, the J gene TRBJ1-3; 7 nucleotides align to TRBD1. The CDR3 totals 14 residues. The V segment lost 8 bases and the J segment 4 bases; nucleotides outside the gene matches: 8. Germline CDR1 is MNHNS and CDR2 is SASEGT. The CDR3 bases are TGTGCCAGCGGCGGGGCAGGGGGAGGAAACACCATATATTTT. Translated: CASGGAGGGNTIYF.

This clone turned up a few times. The same CDR3 also results from other DNA sequences found in this sample. The V gene is TRBV5-1, the J gene TRBJ2-3; no firm D call. Germline CDR1 and CDR2: SGHRS and YFSETQ. Trimming shortened V by 3 bases and J by 0 bases, and 11 bases separated the two germline ends. There are 15 residues in the CDR3. CDR3 sequence: CASSSLGVSTDTQYF. The CDR3 nucleotides read TGCGCCAGCAGCTCGCTTGGGGTTAGCACAGATACGCAGTATTTT.

The rearrangement joins TRBV28 to TRBJ1-1, with D possibly matching TRBD1 (5 bases). The CDR3 contains 19 residues. V was clipped by 2 bases and J by 0 bases, with 22 bases between them. Germline V gene lookup returns CDR1 MDHEN and CDR2 SYDVKM. CDR3 sequence (DNA): TGTGCCAGCAGTTTAGCCCCTACTATCTTCGACAGCATGAACACTGAAGCTTTCTTT. Translated: CASSLAPTIFDSMNTEAFF.

The rearrangement joins TRBV28 to TRBJ2-2, with TRBD1 matching 9 bases. There are 15 residues in the CDR3. The germline V gene encodes CDR1 MDHEN and CDR2 SYDVKM. The trim removed 6 bases at V and 4 bases at J, leaving 6 bases unmatched. As DNA, the CDR3 is TGTGCCAGCAGAAGGACAGGGGCGAGCACCGGGGAGCTGTTTTTT. It is translated as CASRRTGASTGELFF. Based on the CDR3 plus reference TRBV28 and TRBJ2-2, the full variable domain is DVKVTQSSRYLVKRTGEKVFLECVQDMDHENMFWYRQDPGLGLRLIYFSYDVKMKEKGDIPEGYSVSREKKERFSLILESASTNQTSMYLCASRRTGASTGELFFGEGSRLTVL.

CDR3 in amino acids: CATSRDWGSYSNQPQHF. The DNA for the CDR3 is TGTGCCACCAGCAGAGATTGGGGCAGCTATAGCAATCAGCCCCAGCATTTT. V is TRBV15 and J is TRBJ1-5; D is perhaps TRBD1 (5 bases). V lost 0 bases, J lost 0 bases, and 12 bases lay in between. Germline V gene lookup returns CDR1 LNHNV and CDR2 YYDKDF (reference sequence). The CDR3 runs 17 residues. The complete variable domain, with remaining parts taken from reference TRBV15 and TRBJ1-5, reads DAMVIQNPRYQVTQFGKPVTLSCSQTLNHNVMYWYQQKSSQAPKLLFHYYDKDFNNEADTPDNFQSRRPNTSFCFLDIRSPGLGDTAMYLCATSRDWGSYSNQPQHFGDGTRLSIL.

This clone was counted once. The V and J genes are TRBV27 and TRBJ1-1; tentative D call: TRBD1 (6 bases). Germline loops: CDR1 MNHEY, CDR2 SMNVEV (reference sequence). Trimming pared 4 bases from V and 2 bases from J, leaving 17 bases between. This CDR3 comprises 16 residues. CDR3 in DNA: TGTGCCAGCAGTTGGGGCGGTAACAGGGCAAACACTGAAGCTTTCTTT. Amino acid sequence: CASSWGGNRANTEAFF.

This chain joins TRBV18 and TRBJ1-6; weak D call: TRBD1 (6 bases). V lost 5 bases, J lost 9 bases, and 14 bases lay in between. The germline CDR1 and CDR2 sequences are KGHSH and LQKENI. The CDR3 runs 14 residues. The CDR3 here is CASSIDRKGSPLHF. CDR3 DNA sequence: TGTGCCAGCTCAATTGACAGGAAGGGTTCACCCCTCCACTTT.

Comment on this clone: Different DNA sequences within this sample yield the same CDR3. This rearrangement joins TRBV11-2 to TRBJ2-7, with 13 bases lining up with TRBD2. This CDR3 is 16 amino acids long. The trim removed 5 bases at V and 0 bases at J, leaving 4 bases unmatched. The germline gives CDR1 SGHAT, CDR2 FQNNGV. The CDR3 sequence: CASSRGLAGASYEQYF. The CDR3, as DNA: TGTGCCAGCAGCCGAGGACTAGCGGGAGCCTCCTACGAGCAGTACTTC.

The chain recombines TRBV10-3 with TRBJ1-2, with D possibly matching TRBD1 (6 bases). CDR1 and CDR2 from the germline V gene are ENHRY and SYGVKD. Trimming took off 4 bases at V and 5 bases at J, with 41 bases between the two ends. This CDR3 comprises 23 residues. CDR3 DNA: TGTGCCATCAGTGGGGCGCCTCCTCCTCCCACAGGGTTACACCTTGGGCCCTCTTATGGCTACACCTTC. Its protein is CAISGAPPPPTGLHLGPSYGYTF.

The rearrangement links TRBV9 to TRBJ2-7, with 7 bases matching TRBD2. Trimming took 3 bases from V and 0 from J; bases not matched to a gene: 3. Germline-derived CDR1 and CDR2 are SGDLS and YYNGEE. The CDR3 extends over 14 amino acids. The CDR3 here is CASSGGTTSYEQYF. CDR3 nucleotide sequence: TGTGCCAGCAGCGGAGGGACTACCTCCTACGAGCAGTACTTC. Complete variable domain (other parts from reference TRBV9 and TRBJ2-7): DSGVTQTPKHLITATGQRVTLRCSPRSGDLSVYWYQQSLDQGLQFLIQYYNGEERAKGNILERFSAQQFPDLHSELNLSSLELGDSALYFCASSGGTTSYEQYFGPGTRLTVT.

The chain recombines TRBV6-1 with TRBJ2-3; the match to TRBD1 covers 8 bases. This CDR3 region has 18 residues. Germline trimming cut 4 bases from V and 1 base from J; bases unmatched to any gene: 13. Germline lookup yields CDR1 MNHNS and CDR2 SASEGT. CDR3 nucleotide sequence: TGTGCCAGCAGTGCCCGGACAGGGAGTATAGGAGGCACAGATACGCAGTATTTT. Translation gives CASSARTGSIGGTDTQYF.

This clone was observed a single time. V gene TRBV7-6 combines with J gene TRBJ2-7; 7 bases are shared with TRBD1. This CDR3 spans 13 amino acids. After removal of 3 bases from V and 2 bases from J, the junction contained 1 base not matched to a gene. In germline, CDR1 is SGHVS, CDR2 FNYEAQ. CDR3 loop: CASSLDRPYEQYF. In DNA, the CDR3 is TGTGCCAGCAGCTTGGACAGGCCCTACGAGCAGTACTTC.

In this sample, this clone turned up once. The chain joins TRBV19 to TRBJ1-6, with 9 bases identical to TRBD1. Germline V gene lookup returns CDR1 LNHDA and CDR2 SQIVND (reference sequence). This CDR3 spans 17 amino acids. J gave up 6 bases and V 7 bases, and 13 bases lay outside the gene matches. The CDR3 region has the DNA TGTGCCAGTATTACCAAGGGGTTGGACAGGGGTAATTCACCCCTCCACTTT. Translated: CASITKGLDRGNSPLHF.

This chain uses TRBV13 with TRBJ2-1; D perhaps matches TRBD2 (6 bases). V was cut by 5 bases and J by 1 base, with 12 bases left in between. The CDR3 sequence is 15 residues long. Germline lookup yields CDR1 PRHDT and CDR2 FYEKMQ (reference sequence). The CDR3 reads CASSARLGSYNEQFF. The DNA for the CDR3 is TGTGCCAGCAGCGCCCGACTAGGTTCCTACAATGAGCAGTTCTTC.

The chain has TRBV4-1 and TRBJ2-6; TRBD2 matches 8 bases. Unmatched junction bases numbered 9, after V lost 1 base and J lost 1 base. CDR1 and CDR2 from the germline V gene are MGHRA and YSYEKL. The CDR3 length is 19 residues. CDR3 region: CASSQVAAGGLSGANVLTF. CDR3 nucleotide sequence: TGCGCCAGCAGCCAAGTTGCGGCGGGGGGTCTATCTGGGGCCAACGTCCTGACTTTC.

CDR3 sequence (DNA): TGTGCCAGCAGCTTGGGGGCCGGGGCGCAAGAGACCCAGTACTTC. Its protein is CASSLGAGAQETQYF. The V call is TRBV5-8, the J call TRBJ2-5; the D call may be TRBD1 or TRBD2 (5 bases each). Germline CDR1 SGHTS, CDR2 YDEGEE. V was shortened by 0 bases and J by 2 bases, with 11 bases between the two germline ends. There are 15 residues in the CDR3.

The V and J genes are TRBV7-2 and TRBJ2-7; 8 bases align to TRBD1. The CDR3 is 16 amino acids. The junction had 10 bases not matched to a gene; V was cut back by 1 base and J by 5 bases. Germline V gene lookup returns CDR1 SGHTA and CDR2 FQGNSA. The CDR3: CASSLGHRGFRNEQYF. CDR3 DNA: TGTGCCAGCAGCTTAGGGCACAGGGGGTTTCGGAACGAGCAGTACTTC. Variable domain in full (rest from reference TRBV7-2 and TRBJ2-7): GAGVSQSPSNKVTEKGKDVELRCDPISGHTALYWYRQSLGQGLEFLIYFQGNSAPDKSGLPSDRFSAERTGGSVSTLTIQRTQQEDSAVYLCASSLGHRGFRNEQYFGPGTRLTVT.